This TCR beta chain was observed in a study of T cells in Graves' hyperthyroidism and ophthalmopathy. Study findings and constraints: Ophthalmopathy and stable hyperthyroidism were separated by a 13 V-J model.

This clonotype was seen ten or more times. Its cognate antigen is unknown. Subjects with ophthalmopathy showed a Clinical Activity Score no lower than 3, a NOSPECS grade no lower than 4, and a duration shorter than 3 months. Amplification yielded TCR beta CDR3 regions, with RNA transcripts as the source. Primed by the HTBI set, a first-round RT-PCR was run on the TCR CDR3. TCRdb used MiXCR to reprocess the multiplex PCR reads, holding one entry per CDR3 protein. The sample contains 400,000 to 550,000 distinct CDR3 sequences, roughly a quarter of which appear only once. CDR3 length: 16 residues. V was clipped by 5 bases and J by 7 bases; unmatched bases: 13.

The J gene is TRBJ1-2, the V gene TRBV12-3 or TRBV12-4, with 10 bases that match TRBD1. The receptor comes from a woman aged 25 to 39 with Graves' ophthalmopathy. The specimen sequenced was blood. The chain's CDR3 is CASSNTPGTGVFGYTF. The DNA for the CDR3 is TGTGCCAGCAGTAACACTCCCGGGACAGGGGTTTTTGGCTACACCTTC.